Each of the 3 T cell receptor beta chains below was sequenced from the same sample in a study of T cell responses to AZD1222 COVID-19 vaccine. Clones were read by immunoSEQ multiplex PCR, and TCRdb kept only the in-frame ones, dropping some. The sample yields approximately 67,000 clones, 80% to 90% seen once. The sample in question was peripheral blood, obtained 28 days after the second AZD1222 dose. These TCRs come from an adult who received the AZD1222 COVID-19 vaccine.

The chain uses TRBV19 and TRBJ1-5, with TRBD1 as a possible D gene (5 bases). The germline V gene has CDR1 LNHDA and CDR2 SQIVND (reference sequence). The germline V and J ends were trimmed by 8 bases and 2 bases, with 13 bases remaining between them. The CDR3 spans 14 residues. For the CDR3, the DNA is TGTGCCAGTGCGTGGAGGGGAGGCAATCAGCCCCAGCATTTT. Protein product: CASAWRGGNQPQHF.

This sequence joins TRBV29-1 and TRBJ2-1, with D possibly being TRBD1 or TRBD2 (5 bases each). The CDR3 has 14 amino acids. Trimming cost V 8 bases and J 3 bases, with 17 bases left between them. The germline V gene encodes CDR1 SQVTM and CDR2 ANQGSEA. This chain's CDR3 is CSLTSGTVYNEQFF. The CDR3 bases are TGCAGCCTAACGAGTGGGACGGTCTACAATGAGCAGTTCTTC.

This rearrangement joins TRBV19 to TRBJ1-1; D uncertain. The V and J ends lost 3 bases and 10 bases respectively, with 12 bases between them. The length of the CDR3 is 12 residues. Germline CDR1 is LNHDA and CDR2 is SQIVND (reference sequence). CDR3 region: CASSMVTRRAFF. CDR3 DNA sequence: TGTGCCAGTAGTATGGTGACACGGCGAGCTTTCTTT.